Presented here are 32 T cell receptor beta chains from one specimen sequenced in a study of blood T cells in healthy people across ages. Together with a sample-barcoded 5' primer, a J-beta primer mix was included in a second PCR lasting about 6 to 12 cycles. TCRdb passed the 5' RACE reads through MiXCR, listing each CDR3 protein once. In the table there are about 970,000 distinct CDR3 sequences, roughly 51% of which are singletons. Specimen: blood. The receptor source for this set is a woman aged 55-69 years in good health.

This clonotype was seen a single time. A much larger clone is a single base away; this may be a read error. The gene calls are TRBV29-1 and TRBJ2-5; D not certain. Germline lookup yields CDR1 SQVTM and CDR2 ANQGSEA. The CDR3 covers 11 residues. The V and J ends lost 4 bases and 11 bases respectively, with 14 bases between them. The CDR3 nucleotides read TGCAGCGTTGGGGTTGGGTACGGGCAGTACTTC. This translates into CSVGVGYGQYF. The whole variable domain, filled in from reference TRBV29-1 and TRBJ2-5, reads SAVISQKPSRDICQRGTSLTIQCQVDSQVTMMFWYRQQPGQSLTLIATANQGSEATYESGFVIDKFPISRPNLTFSTLTVSNMSPEDSSIYLCSVGVGYGQYFGPGTRLLVL.

This clonotype was found once. This chain connects TRBV6-1 to TRBJ2-3; D gene unclear. The CDR3 is 13 amino acids. Between the trimmed V and J ends, which lost 6 bases and 2 bases, there was a span of 9 bases. Germline CDR1 reads MNHNS; CDR2 reads SASEGT. The CDR3 DNA is TGTGCCAGCAGGACGGACCTCACAGATACGCAGTATTTT. Translating it yields CASRTDLTDTQYF.

J is TRBJ2-7 and V is TRBV4-1, with TRBD1 matching over 9 bases. The J segment lost 2 bases and the V segment lost 4 bases, leaving 9 bases of the junction unmatched. The length of the CDR3 is 16 residues. CDR1 MGHRA and CDR2 YSYEKL come from the germline V gene. The CDR3 spells CASSLIGGTGTYEQYF. For the CDR3, the DNA is TGCGCCAGCAGCCTCATAGGGGGGACAGGGACCTACGAGCAGTACTTC.

The gene calls are TRBV20-1 and TRBJ2-1, with 14 bases fitting TRBD2. Gene TRBJ2-7 matches the end of the DNA better, so the J call may be wrong. The CDR3 loop spans 19 amino acids. CDR1 and CDR2 (germline): DFQATT, SNEGSKA (reference sequence). The CDR3 region has the DNA TGCAGTGCTGCAAACTGGGGACTAGCGGGAGTGATCACCTACAATGAGCAGTACTTC. Translation gives CSAANWGLAGVITYNEQYF.

The chain combines TRBV29-1 with TRBJ2-7; 8 nucleotides line up with TRBD1. V shed 1 base and J 3 bases; nucleotides not matched to a gene: 2. The CDR3 sequence is 13 residues long. Germline CDR1 and CDR2: SQVTM and ANQGSEA. The CDR3 nucleotides are TGCAGCGTTGAAGGTGGGACAGGCTACGAGCAGTACTTC. Encoded protein: CSVEGGTGYEQYF.

This chain joins TRBV5-1 and TRBJ2-1; 7 positions match TRBD1. This CDR3 region has 15 residues. The J segment lost 8 bases and the V segment lost 1 base, leaving 9 bases of the junction unmatched. Germline CDR1 and CDR2: SGHRS and YFSETQ. The DNA of the CDR3 is TGCGCCAGCAGCTTGTTTATCGACAGGGTCGATGAGCAGTTCTTC. Amino acid sequence: CASSLFIDRVDEQFF.

About this clonotype: A much larger clone is a single base away; this may be a read error. The chain joins TRBV20-1 to TRBJ2-5; a possible D gene is TRBD2 (6 bases). The DNA end is more similar to TRBJ2-1, so the J call may be wrong. The CDR3 loop spans 13 amino acids. CDR1 is DFQATT and CDR2 is SNEGSKA in the germline V gene (reference sequence). CDR3 residues: CSAPWDGGETQFF. The CDR3 DNA follows: TGCAGTGCCCCATGGGACGGGGGAGAGACCCAGTTCTTC.

This clonotype was seen just once. The V call is TRBV5-5, the J call TRBJ2-7, with D unclear. V was shortened by 1 base and J by 2 bases, with 10 bases between the two germline ends. Germline V gene lookup returns CDR1 SGHKS and CDR2 YYEKEE (reference sequence). The CDR3 has 14 amino acids. Here the CDR3 reads CASSLRPQTYEQYF. DNA for the CDR3: TGTGCCAGCAGCTTGAGACCGCAAACCTACGAGCAGTACTTC.

The chain joins TRBV28 to TRBJ2-6, with TRBD1 identical over 9 bases. This CDR3 region has 16 residues. V dropped 8 bases and J dropped 1; count of bases not matched to a gene: 6. Germline V gene lookup returns CDR1 MDHEN and CDR2 SYDVKM. CDR3 sequence reads: CASRGQGISGANVLTF. CDR3 nucleotides: TGTGCCAGCCGTGGACAGGGGATATCTGGGGCCAACGTCCTGACTTTC.

The chain links TRBV20-1 to TRBJ2-7, with 9 bases that match TRBD1. Germline V gene sequence: CDR1 DFQATT, CDR2 SNEGSKA (reference sequence). The CDR3 totals 16 residues. Trimming took 6 bases from V and 2 from J; bases not matched to a gene: 14. CDR3 DNA: TGCAGTGCCAAGGACAGGGGAATGAAAAACCCCTACGAGCAGTACTTC. Protein product: CSAKDRGMKNPYEQYF.

The genes are TRBV2 and TRBJ1-6; 9 bases match TRBD1. The CDR3 length is 16 residues. V was clipped by 5 bases and J by 5 bases; unmatched bases: 7. Germline V lookup: CDR1 SNHLY, CDR2 FYNNEI. The CDR3, as DNA: TGTGCCAGCAGTCTCAACAGGGGGCAAAATAATTCACCCCTCCACTTT. Its translation: CASSLNRGQNNSPLHF.

A few counts support this clonotype. In DNA form, the CDR3 reads TGCGCCAGCAGCCCCCCGGCTAGCGGGAAAGAGTATTTT. Amino acids: CASSPPASGKEYF. This chain joins TRBV5-1 and TRBJ2-3; 9 bases agree with TRBD2. CDR1 is SGHRS, CDR2 YFSETQ, per germline. The CDR3 length is 13 residues. J was trimmed by 13 bases and V by 4 bases; bases with no gene match: 10.

CDR3 sequence (DNA): TGCAGCACCCTGACCCCTCCTCAGCCCCAGCATTTT. This codes for CSTLTPPQPQHF. The chain couples TRBV29-1 to TRBJ1-5; D gene uncertain. Looked up from germline, CDR1 is SQVTM and CDR2 is ANQGSEA. Trimming removed 8 bases at V and 6 bases at J, with 14 bases between. The CDR3 is made up of 12 amino acids.

The chain is built from TRBV4-3 and TRBJ1-2, with D hard to call. V shed 0 bases and J shed 4 bases, with 12 bases lying between them. The CDR3 consists of 15 residues. Germline loops: CDR1 LGHNA, CDR2 YSLEER. The CDR3 nucleotides are TGCGCCAGCAGCCAAGACGGCGTAACAGCCTATGGCTACACCTTC. Translating it yields CASSQDGVTAYGYTF.

J is TRBJ2-3 and V is TRBV3-1; D is uncertain. CDR1 is LGHDT and CDR2 is YNNKEL in the germline V gene (reference sequence). The V end was cut by 3 bases, the J end by 3 bases, with 7 bases between. This CDR3 is 13 amino acids long. CDR3 nucleotide sequence: TGTGCCAGCAGCCAGGCTACAACAGATACGCAGTATTTT. It is translated as CASSQATTDTQYF.

The rearrangement uses TRBV24-1 and TRBJ2-3, with D perhaps matching TRBD2 (6 bases). The V end was cut by 0 bases, the J end by 4 bases, with 10 bases between. This CDR3 comprises 15 residues. Per germline, CDR1 KGHDR and CDR2 SFDVKD. The CDR3 nucleotides read TGTGCCACCAGTGATTTGGGCCGCGGGGCAGATACGCAGTATTTT. Protein sequence: CATSDLGRGADTQYF.

A word on this clonotype: This may be a read error: a much more frequent sequence differs by one nucleotide. The rearrangement links TRBV15 to TRBJ2-7, with a tentative D call TRBD1 (6 bases). Trimming removed 6 bases from V and 9 bases from J, with 15 bases in between. The germline V gene encodes CDR1 LNHNV and CDR2 YYDKDF (reference sequence). The CDR3 has 12 amino acids. In DNA, the CDR3 is TGTGCCACCAGTCTTGGGCAGGGGAGGCAGTACTTC. Protein: CATSLGQGRQYF.

Concerning this clonotype itself: One junction end disagrees with the germline gene, perhaps due to a read error. J is TRBJ2-4 and V is TRBV15; 11 bases match TRBD1. With the DNA end fitting TRBJ2-7 better, the J assignment may be wrong. The length of the CDR3 is 15 residues. Germline values: CDR1 LNHNV, CDR2 YYDKDF (reference sequence). The CDR3 is CATSSLGQGAGEQYF. CDR3 sequence (DNA): TGCGCCACCAGCAGCTTAGGACAGGGGGCTGGCGAGCAGTACTTC.

The V call is TRBV14, the J call TRBJ1-2; D gene ambiguous. The CDR3 extends over 15 amino acids. Between the trimmed V and J ends, which lost 1 base and 3 bases, there was a span of 12 bases. The germline V gene encodes CDR1 SGHDN and CDR2 FVKESK. CDR3 in amino acids: CASSQGFGADYGYTF. The CDR3 DNA sequence: TGTGCCAGCAGCCAAGGATTTGGTGCTGACTATGGCTACACCTTC.

The chain has TRBV2 and TRBJ2-3; TRBD2 aligns across 10 bases. The CDR3 extends over 14 amino acids. Per germline, CDR1 SNHLY and CDR2 FYNNEI. The V and J ends lost 8 bases and 2 bases, in that order; junction bases with no gene match: 4. CDR3 residues: CASPSGRATDTQYF. DNA of the CDR3: TGTGCCAGCCCGAGCGGGAGGGCCACAGATACGCAGTATTTT.

Points on this clonotype: Sequence at one end of the junction differs from germline and may be a read error. J is TRBJ2-1 and V is TRBV6-1, with no clear D. This CDR3 region has 11 residues. CDR1 is MNHNS and CDR2 is SASEGT in the germline V gene. The CDR3 DNA reads as TGTGCCACCAGTGTCGGCTACGAGCAGTTCTTC. It encodes CATSVGYEQFF.

This clonotype showed up just a few times. This chain uses TRBV6-1 with TRBJ1-2, with a weak D call TRBD1 (6 bases). V was pared by 6 bases and J by 8 bases, with 16 bases between. The CDR3 sequence is 13 residues long. Germline V gene sequence: CDR1 MNHNS, CDR2 SASEGT. The CDR3 spells CASRIPQGRGYTF. The CDR3, as DNA: TGTGCCAGCAGGATTCCTCAGGGGCGAGGCTACACCTTC.

The V gene is TRBV6-5, the J gene TRBJ2-7; D is possibly TRBD1 or TRBD2 (5 bases each). The CDR3 extends over 13 amino acids. Germline loops: CDR1 MNHEY, CDR2 SVGAGI. The ends were cut back, 8 bases at V and 2 bases at J, with 13 bases in the middle. The CDR3 loop is CASARVGAYEQYF. DNA of the CDR3: TGTGCCAGCGCAAGAGTGGGGGCCTACGAGCAGTACTTC.

The chain combines TRBV6-6 with TRBJ2-5, with TRBD1 identical over 8 bases. This CDR3 is built from 15 residues. Germline V gene sequence: CDR1 MNHNY, CDR2 SVGAGI (reference sequence). Trimming at V came to 5 bases and at J to 11 bases, leaving 16 bases not matched to a gene. The CDR3 sequence is CASSRGTGRNNEQYF. The CDR3 DNA sequence: TGTGCCAGCAGTAGAGGGACAGGCCGTAATAATGAGCAGTACTTC.

This clonotype was observed a handful of times. The chain uses TRBV29-1 and TRBJ2-1, with D possibly being TRBD2 (6 bases). V was clipped by 0 bases and J by 8 bases, with 14 bases between them. This CDR3 region has 14 residues. In germline, CDR1 is SQVTM, CDR2 ANQGSEA. The CDR3 DNA reads as TGCAGCGTTGAAGAGGGCGGGATGGAGGATGAGCAGTTCTTC. It codes for CSVEEGGMEDEQFF.

Remarks on this clonotype: A read error may be the cause here, since a much bigger clone is one base away. The rearrangement uses TRBV29-1 and TRBJ2-1; D is undetermined. Matching the DNA end better, TRBJ2-7 makes the J call doubtful. Germline values: CDR1 SQVTM, CDR2 ANQGSEA. This CDR3 comprises 15 residues. The CDR3 region has the DNA TGCAGCGTTGAAATTTGGGATAGCTCCTACAATGAGCAGTACTTC. Its protein is CSVEIWDSSYNEQYF.

There are a few counts of this clonotype. The chain carries TRBV7-3 and TRBJ1-6, with D tentatively TRBD1 (5 bases). The CDR3 is 15 amino acids. V was pared by 2 bases and J by 8 bases, with 13 bases between. Germline V lookup: CDR1 SGHTA, CDR2 FQGTGA. The CDR3 spells CASSLSRGSDSPLHF. DNA for the CDR3: TGTGCCAGCAGCTTATCACGGGGGAGTGATTCACCCCTCCACTTT.

In this sample, this clonotype turned up a few times. The genes are TRBV4-1 and TRBJ2-4, with 9 positions matching TRBD2. Germline assignment: CDR1 MGHRA and CDR2 YSYEKL. The CDR3 totals 21 residues. The junction had 15 bases not matched to a gene; V was cut back by 0 bases and J by 0 bases. In DNA, the CDR3 is TGCGCCAGCAGCCAAGATGTTCGCGGGAGGGCCACTAAAATAGCCAAAAACATTCAGTACTTC. Translation gives CASSQDVRGRATKIAKNIQYF.

This clonotype has just a few counts. This chain uses TRBV5-1 with TRBJ2-1; D is possibly TRBD1 (5 bases). Between the trimmed V and J ends, which lost 0 bases and 5 bases, there was a span of 15 bases. CDR1 and CDR2 from the germline V gene are SGHRS and YFSETQ. CDR3 size: 16 residues. The CDR3 coding sequence is TGCGCCAGCAGCTTGGTAGGCAGGGCTAGGGACAATGAGCAGTTCTTC. This encodes CASSLVGRARDNEQFF.

The V gene is TRBV27, the J gene TRBJ2-6; 8 nucleotides match TRBD1. V dropped 6 bases and J dropped 0; count of bases not matched to a gene: 7. Germline V gene sequence: CDR1 MNHEY, CDR2 SMNVEV (reference sequence). The CDR3 extends over 17 amino acids. CDR3 sequence: CASRNTGGNSGANVLTF. For the CDR3, the DNA is TGTGCCAGCAGGAATACAGGGGGAAACTCTGGGGCCAACGTCCTGACTTTC.

In its sample, this clonotype was seen a few times. V and J are TRBV15 and TRBJ2-2; no definite D call. The CDR3 sequence is 12 residues long. V dropped 4 bases and J dropped 8 bases, with 8 bases sitting between them. Germline values: CDR1 LNHNV, CDR2 YYDKDF (reference sequence). The CDR3: CATSNYGGELFF. The CDR3 coding sequence is TGTGCCACCAGCAACTATGGTGGGGAGCTGTTTTTT.

This clonotype showed up just once. This chain joins TRBV10-3 and TRBJ2-7, with 10 bases that match TRBD2. This CDR3 is 15 amino acids long. V shed 7 bases and J 2 bases; nucleotides not matched to a gene: 8. Germline CDR1 and CDR2: ENHRY and SYGVKD. The DNA for the CDR3 is TGTGCCATCAACAAGACTAGCGGGCCACCCTACGAGCAGTACTTC. This encodes CAINKTSGPPYEQYF.